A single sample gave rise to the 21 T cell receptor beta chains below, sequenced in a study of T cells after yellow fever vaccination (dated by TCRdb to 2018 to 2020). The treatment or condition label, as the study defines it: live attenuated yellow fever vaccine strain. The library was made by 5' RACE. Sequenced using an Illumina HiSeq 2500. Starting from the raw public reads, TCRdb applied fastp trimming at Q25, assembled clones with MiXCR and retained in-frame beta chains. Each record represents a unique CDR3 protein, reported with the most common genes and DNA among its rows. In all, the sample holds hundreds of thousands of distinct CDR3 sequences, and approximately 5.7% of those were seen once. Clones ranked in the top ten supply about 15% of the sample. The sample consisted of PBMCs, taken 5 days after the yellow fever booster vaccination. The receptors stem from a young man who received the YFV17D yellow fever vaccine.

CDR3 DNA sequence: TGTGCCAGCAGCCCTGGGCTCCTCACTGAAGCTTTCTTT. This encodes CASSPGLLTEAFF. The chain recombines TRBV4-2 with TRBJ1-1; no definite D call. There are 13 residues in the CDR3. The ends were cut back, 4 bases at V and 4 bases at J, with 10 bases in the middle. From germline, CDR1 is LGHNA and CDR2 YNFKEQ.

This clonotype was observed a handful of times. The CDR3 sequence: CSARDMVAGVVDTQYF. The DNA of the CDR3 is TGCAGTGCTAGAGATATGGTAGCGGGAGTAGTAGATACGCAGTATTTT. This sequence joins TRBV20-1 and TRBJ2-3, with TRBD2 matching over 9 bases. Losses at the gene ends were 0 bases for V and 5 bases for J; bases not matched to a gene: 9. The CDR3 has 16 residues. Germline V gene sequence: CDR1 DFQATT, CDR2 SNEGSKA (reference sequence).

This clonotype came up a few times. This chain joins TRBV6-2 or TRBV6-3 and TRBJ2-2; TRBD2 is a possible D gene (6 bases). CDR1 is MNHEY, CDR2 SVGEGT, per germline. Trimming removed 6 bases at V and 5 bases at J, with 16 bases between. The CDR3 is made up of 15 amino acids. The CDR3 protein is CASSYPGLRTGELFF. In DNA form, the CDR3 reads TGTGCCAGCAGCTACCCGGGACTGCGTACCGGGGAGCTGTTTTTT.

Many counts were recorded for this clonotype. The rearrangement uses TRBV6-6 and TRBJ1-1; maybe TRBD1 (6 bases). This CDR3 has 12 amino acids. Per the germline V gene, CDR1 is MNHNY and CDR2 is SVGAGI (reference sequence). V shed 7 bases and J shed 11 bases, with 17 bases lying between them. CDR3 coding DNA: TGTGCCAGCACCCAGAGGGGGGTGGAGGCTTTCTTT. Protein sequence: CASTQRGVEAFF.

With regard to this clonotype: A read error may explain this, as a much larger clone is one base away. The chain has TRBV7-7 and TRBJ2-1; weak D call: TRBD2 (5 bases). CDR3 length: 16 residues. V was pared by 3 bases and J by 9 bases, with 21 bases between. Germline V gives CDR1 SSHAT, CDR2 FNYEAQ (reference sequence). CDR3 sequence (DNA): TGTGCCAGCAGCTTCCTACTAGTGGGCCCAAAGGGTGAGCAGTTCTTC. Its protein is CASSFLLVGPKGEQFF.

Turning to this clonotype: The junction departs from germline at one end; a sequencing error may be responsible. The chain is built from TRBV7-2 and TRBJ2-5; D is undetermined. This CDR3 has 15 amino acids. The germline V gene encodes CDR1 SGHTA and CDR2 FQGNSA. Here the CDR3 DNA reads TGTGCCTGCAGCTTAATGGAGCGATTCCAAGAGACCCAGTACTTC. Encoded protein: CACSLMERFQETQYF.

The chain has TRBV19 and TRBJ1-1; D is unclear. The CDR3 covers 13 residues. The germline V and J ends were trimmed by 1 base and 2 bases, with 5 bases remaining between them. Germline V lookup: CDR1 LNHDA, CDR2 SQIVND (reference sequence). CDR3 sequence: CASSIAPNTEAFF. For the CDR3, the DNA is TGTGCCAGTAGTATAGCCCCTAACACTGAAGCTTTCTTT.

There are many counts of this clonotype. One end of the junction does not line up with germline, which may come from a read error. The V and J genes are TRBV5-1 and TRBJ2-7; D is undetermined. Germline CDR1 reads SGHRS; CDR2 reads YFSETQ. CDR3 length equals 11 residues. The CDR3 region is CASSRNYEQYF. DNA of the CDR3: TGTGCCAGCAGCCGTAATTACGAGCAGTACTTC.

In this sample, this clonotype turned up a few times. The CDR3: CASSLKLAGTGELFF. CDR3 DNA: TGTGCCAGCAGCTTGAAACTAGCAGGCACCGGGGAGCTGTTTTTT. The chain couples TRBV5-4 to TRBJ2-2; tentative D call: TRBD2 (6 bases). V lost 1 base and J 4 bases, leaving 11 bases between the germline ends. There are 15 residues in the CDR3. The germline gives CDR1 SGHNT, CDR2 YYREEE (reference sequence).

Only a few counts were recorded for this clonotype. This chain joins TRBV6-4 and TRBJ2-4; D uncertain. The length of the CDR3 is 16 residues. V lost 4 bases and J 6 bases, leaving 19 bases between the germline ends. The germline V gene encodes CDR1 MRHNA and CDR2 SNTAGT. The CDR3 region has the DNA TGTGCCAGCAGTGTCCAACCCCACAGCGCAAGAAACATTCAGTACTTC. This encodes CASSVQPHSARNIQYF.

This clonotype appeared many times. The CDR3 coding sequence is TGTGCCAGCAGTGGTATGGAAGCGGGAGCTTTCAACGAGCAGTACTTC. This encodes CASSGMEAGAFNEQYF. This chain connects TRBV2 to TRBJ2-7; 8 bases agree with TRBD2. This CDR3 contains 16 residues. Germline V gene data show CDR1 as SNHLY and CDR2 as FYNNEI. J gave up 5 bases and V 4 bases, and 13 bases lay outside the gene matches.

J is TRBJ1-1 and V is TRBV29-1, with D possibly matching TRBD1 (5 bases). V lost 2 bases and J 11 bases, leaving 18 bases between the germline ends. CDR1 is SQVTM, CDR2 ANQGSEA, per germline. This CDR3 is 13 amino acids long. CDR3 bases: TGCAGCGTTGAAAGTACGACCGGGGCCGGGGCTTTCTTT. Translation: CSVESTTGAGAFF. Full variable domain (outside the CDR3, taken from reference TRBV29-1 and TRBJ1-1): SAVISQKPSRDICQRGTSLTIQCQVDSQVTMMFWYRQQPGQSLTLIATANQGSEATYESGFVIDKFPISRPNLTFSTLTVSNMSPEDSSIYLCSVESTTGAGAFFGQGTRLTVV.

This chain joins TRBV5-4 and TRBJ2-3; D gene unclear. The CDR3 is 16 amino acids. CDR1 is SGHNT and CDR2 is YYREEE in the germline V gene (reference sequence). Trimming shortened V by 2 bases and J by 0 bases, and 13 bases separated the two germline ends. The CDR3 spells CASSLIEVSSTDTQYF. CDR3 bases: TGTGCCAGCAGCTTAATAGAAGTTTCTAGCACAGATACGCAGTATTTT.

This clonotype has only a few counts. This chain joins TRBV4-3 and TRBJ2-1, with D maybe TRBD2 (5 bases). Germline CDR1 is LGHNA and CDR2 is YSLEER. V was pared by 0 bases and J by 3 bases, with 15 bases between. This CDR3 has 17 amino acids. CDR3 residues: CASSQDKRVTSYNEQFF. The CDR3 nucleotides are TGCGCCAGCAGCCAAGATAAGAGGGTTACTAGCTACAATGAGCAGTTCTTC.

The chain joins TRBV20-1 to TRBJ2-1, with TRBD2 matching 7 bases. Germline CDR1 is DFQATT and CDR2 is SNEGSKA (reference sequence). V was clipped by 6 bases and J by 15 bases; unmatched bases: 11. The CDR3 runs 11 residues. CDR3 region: CSAGPGGRPFF. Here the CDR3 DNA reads TGCAGTGCCGGACCGGGGGGTAGACCGTTCTTC.

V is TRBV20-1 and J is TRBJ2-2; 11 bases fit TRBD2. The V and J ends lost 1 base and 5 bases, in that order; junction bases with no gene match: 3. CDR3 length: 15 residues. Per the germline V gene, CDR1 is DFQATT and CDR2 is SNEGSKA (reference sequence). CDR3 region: CSARVGLAGTGELFF. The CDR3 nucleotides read TGCAGTGCTAGAGTCGGACTAGCGGGTACCGGGGAGCTGTTTTTT.

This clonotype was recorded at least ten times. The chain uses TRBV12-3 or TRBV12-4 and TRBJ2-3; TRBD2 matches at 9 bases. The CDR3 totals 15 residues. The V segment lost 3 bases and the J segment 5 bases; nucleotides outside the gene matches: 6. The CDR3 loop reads CASSFGGRAEDTQYF. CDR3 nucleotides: TGTGCCAGCAGTTTCGGCGGGAGGGCGGAAGATACGCAGTATTTT.

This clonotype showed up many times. The CDR3 region is CAARRRADTQYF. DNA of the CDR3: TGTGCCGCCAGACGCCGGGCAGATACGCAGTATTTT. J is TRBJ2-3 and V is TRBV5-6; D gene uncertain. This CDR3 has 12 amino acids. Germline CDR1 reads SGHDT; CDR2 reads YYEEEE. Trimming shortened V by 10 bases and J by 4 bases, and 13 bases separated the two germline ends.

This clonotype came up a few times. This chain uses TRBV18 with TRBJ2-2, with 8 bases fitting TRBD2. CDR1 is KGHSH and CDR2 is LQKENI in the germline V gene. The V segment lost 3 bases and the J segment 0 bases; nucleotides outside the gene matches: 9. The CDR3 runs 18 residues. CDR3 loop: CASSPRRAGATNTGELFF. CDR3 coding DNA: TGTGCCAGCTCACCGCGTCGAGCGGGAGCCACGAACACCGGGGAGCTGTTTTTT. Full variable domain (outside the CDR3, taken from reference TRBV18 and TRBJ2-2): NAGVMQNPRHLVRRRGQEARLRCSPMKGHSHVYWYRQLPEEGLKFMVYLQKENIIDESGMPKERFSAEFPKEGPSILRIQQVVRGDSAAYFCASSPRRAGATNTGELFFGEGSRLTVL.

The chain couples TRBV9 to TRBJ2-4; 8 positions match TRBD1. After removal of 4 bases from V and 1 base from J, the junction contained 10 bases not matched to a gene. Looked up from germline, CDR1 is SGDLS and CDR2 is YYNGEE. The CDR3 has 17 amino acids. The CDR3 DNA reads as TGTGCCAGCAGCACCTGGGGACAGGTGGACGCCAAAAACATTCAGTACTTC. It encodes CASSTWGQVDAKNIQYF.

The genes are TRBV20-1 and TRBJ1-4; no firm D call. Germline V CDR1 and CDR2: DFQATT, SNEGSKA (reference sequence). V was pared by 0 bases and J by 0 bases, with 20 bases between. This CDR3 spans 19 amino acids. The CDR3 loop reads CSARDHTVRGVATNEKLFF. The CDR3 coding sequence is TGCAGTGCTAGAGATCACACAGTCCGCGGGGTCGCAACTAATGAAAAACTGTTTTTT.